Below, one T cell receptor (beta chain) is given with its context. There is no known antigen for this receptor. No per-base quality is available; no much larger clone lies one base away. This record belongs to a study of memory B cells and T cells in multiple sclerosis (dated by TCRdb to 2016 to 2018). Regarding the study in general: The study compared the TCR beta repertoires of autoproliferating peripheral T cells with those of brain lesion-infiltrating T cells in multiple sclerosis patients. A couple of multiple sclerosis patients, for whom either brain lesions at autopsy or brain-infiltrating cells from biopsy were available, were included in TCR sequencing. The full study reports these points: Because clone-set sizes differed between compartments, counts of shared clonotypes were influenced and normalization was required.

From its cysteine to its phenylalanine, the CDR3 spans 14 amino acids. The entry retains the CDR3 DNA only, 42 bases that are in frame from base 1. CDR1 and CDR2, per the germline V gene (reference sequence), are SEHNR and FQNEAQ. The trim is 1 base for V and 9 bases for J, with a gap of 10 bases between the germline ends. Using the immunoSEQ Platform, TCRbeta CDR3 regions were amplified from extracted genomic DNA. Multiplex PCR, high-throughput sequencing and a vendor bioinformatics pipeline were brought together in the immunoSEQ assay. The authors' analysis ran thus. Non-productive sequences and CDR3s under 4 amino acids long were removed, and the clonotype frequencies in each sample were recalculated. In immunoSEQ Analyzer 2.0, a clonotype counted as shared when the CDR3 amino acid, V gene and J gene sequences were identical. To normalize repertoire overlap, the number of shared clonotypes was divided by the product of the two clone-set sizes and multiplied by 1000 to give arbitrary units. TCRdb obtained this table from immuneACCESS and retained in-frame rearrangements with V and J assigned. These tables miss some clones; where compared with another copy, unresolved V genes account for less than half of the shortfall, and the remainder is unexplained. That table is the source of V, J and clone size, and D and trimming were worked out from the DNA. Recorded for this sample are around 50,000 clones; more than 65% of them occurred a single time. Of the sample, roughly 1% is held by the ten largest clones.

After CFSE-labeled PBMCs were cultured without any stimulus, the autoproliferating (CFSEdim) and non-proliferating (CFSEhi) T cell fractions were each sequenced on their own. In total, about 50 million CFSE-labeled PBMCs were cultured without stimulus for 7 days, after which replicate wells were pooled. PBMCs were labeled with 0.5 uM CFSE and cultured without exogenous stimuli in serum-free AIM-V medium. PBMCs were obtained by Ficoll density gradient centrifugation and kept cryopreserved until use. Using a FACSAria III, live 7-AAD-negative cells were sorted, then washed with PBS and stored frozen at -80 degrees C as dry pellets.

The V and J genes are TRBV7-9 and TRBJ1-6; the D gene identity is not certain. The TCR was taken from a human donor with multiple sclerosis. Material for sequencing was PBMCs from blood kept in culture. The CDR3 reads CASSLEAGSSPLHF. The nucleotides read TGTGCCAGCAGCTTAGAGGCGGGGAGTTCACCCCTCCACTTT. Extended through the reference TRBV7-9 and TRBJ1-6 proteins, this CDR3 yields the full variable domain: DTGVSQNPRHKITKRGQNVTFRCDPISEHNRLYWYRQTLGQGPEFLTYFQNEAQLEKSRLLSDRFSAERPKGSFSTLEIQRTEQGDSAMYLCASSLEAGSSPLHFGNGTRLTVT.